This T cell receptor (beta chain) was found in a study of HIV-infected children after antiretroviral therapy interruption. Study at large: Recorded EBV and CMV exposure existed for most children.

Trimming cost V 5 bases and J 7 bases, with 9 bases left between them. This CDR3 region has 12 residues. Germline V CDR1 and CDR2: MGHDK, SYGVNS. Treatment here: PENTA 11 planned treatment interruption arm or continuous ART arm. This clonotype was seen at least ten times. The TCR library was built from RNA with a 3' RACE protocol and unique molecular identifiers. TCRdb redid the calling of the 3' RACE reads with MiXCR, one entry per CDR3 protein. The repertoire holds 70,000 to 90,000 distinct CDR3 sequences, with around 6.9% as singletons. This chain joins TRBV25-1 and TRBJ2-1, with D uncertain. This TCR was recovered from a pool of human donors with HIV. The source was CD45RA+ CD4+ T cells from PBMCs, pooled from several time points, collected from a donor given antiretroviral therapy, either interrupted or continuous. As to subset: naive CD4+ CD45RA+ CD45RO- T cells. The CDR3 region is CASSHTSNEQFF. The CDR3, as DNA: TGTGCCAGCAGTCACACCTCTAATGAGCAGTTCTTC.